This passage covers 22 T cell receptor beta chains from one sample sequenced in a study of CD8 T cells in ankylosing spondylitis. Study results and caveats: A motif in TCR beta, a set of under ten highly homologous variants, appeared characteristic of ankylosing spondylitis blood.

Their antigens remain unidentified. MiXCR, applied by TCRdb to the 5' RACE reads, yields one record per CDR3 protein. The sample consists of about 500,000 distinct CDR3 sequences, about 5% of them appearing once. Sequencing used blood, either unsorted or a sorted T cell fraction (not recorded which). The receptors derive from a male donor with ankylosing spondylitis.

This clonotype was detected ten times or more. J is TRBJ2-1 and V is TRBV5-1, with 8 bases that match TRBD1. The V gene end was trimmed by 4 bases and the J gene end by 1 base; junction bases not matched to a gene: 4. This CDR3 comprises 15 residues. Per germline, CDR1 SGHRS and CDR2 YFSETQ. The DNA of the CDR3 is TGCGCCAGCAGCCTGGGACAGGTTTCCTACAATGAGCAGTTCTTC. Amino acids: CASSLGQVSYNEQFF.

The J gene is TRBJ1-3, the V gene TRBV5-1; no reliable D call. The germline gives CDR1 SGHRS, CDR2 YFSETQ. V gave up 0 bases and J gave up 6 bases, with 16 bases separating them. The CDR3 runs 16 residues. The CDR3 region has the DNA TGCGCCAGCAGCTTGGCCTCGGCCCCCGGTGAAAACACCATATATTTT. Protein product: CASSLASAPGENTIYF.

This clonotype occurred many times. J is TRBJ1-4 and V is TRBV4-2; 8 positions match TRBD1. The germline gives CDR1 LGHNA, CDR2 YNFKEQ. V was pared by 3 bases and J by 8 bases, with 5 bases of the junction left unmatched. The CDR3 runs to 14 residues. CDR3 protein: CASSQKTGDEKLFF. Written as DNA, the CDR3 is TGTGCCAGCAGCCAGAAGACAGGGGACGAAAAACTGTTTTTT.

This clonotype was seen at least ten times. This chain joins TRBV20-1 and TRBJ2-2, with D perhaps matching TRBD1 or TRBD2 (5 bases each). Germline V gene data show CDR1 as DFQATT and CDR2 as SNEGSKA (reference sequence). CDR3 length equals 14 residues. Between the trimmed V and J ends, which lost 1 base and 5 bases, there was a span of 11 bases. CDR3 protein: CSARGPGRTGELFF. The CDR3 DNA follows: TGCAGTGCTAGAGGCCCGGGACGGACCGGGGAGCTGTTTTTT.

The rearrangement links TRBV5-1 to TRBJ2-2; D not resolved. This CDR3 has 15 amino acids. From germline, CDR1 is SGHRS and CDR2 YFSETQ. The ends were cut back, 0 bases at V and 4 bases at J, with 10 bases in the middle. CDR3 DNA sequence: TGCGCCAGCAGCTTGGGCCCAGGATTCACCGGGGAGCTGTTTTTT. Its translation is CASSLGPGFTGELFF.

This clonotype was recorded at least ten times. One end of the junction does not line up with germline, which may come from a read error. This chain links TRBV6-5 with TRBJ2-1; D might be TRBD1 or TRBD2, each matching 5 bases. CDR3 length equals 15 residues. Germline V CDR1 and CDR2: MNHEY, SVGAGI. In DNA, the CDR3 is TGTGCCAGCAGTTACTCCGGGACGACCGACAACGAGCAGTTCTTC. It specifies CASSYSGTTDNEQFF.

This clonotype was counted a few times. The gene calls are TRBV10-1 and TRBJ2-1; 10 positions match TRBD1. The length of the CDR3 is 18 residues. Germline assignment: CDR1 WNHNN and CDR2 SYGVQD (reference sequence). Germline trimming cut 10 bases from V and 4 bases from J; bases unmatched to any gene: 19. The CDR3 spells CATQGGTGVRESYNEQFF. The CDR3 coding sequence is TGCGCCACCCAGGGGGGGACAGGGGTCCGAGAAAGTTACAATGAGCAGTTCTTC.

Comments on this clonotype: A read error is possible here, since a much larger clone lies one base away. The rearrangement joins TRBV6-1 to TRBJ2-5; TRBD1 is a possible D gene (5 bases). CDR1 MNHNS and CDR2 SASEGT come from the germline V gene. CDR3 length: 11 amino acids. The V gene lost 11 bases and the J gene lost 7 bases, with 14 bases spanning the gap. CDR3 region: CAPLGVLTQYF. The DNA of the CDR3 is TGTGCCCCCCTAGGGGTACTGACCCAGTACTTC.

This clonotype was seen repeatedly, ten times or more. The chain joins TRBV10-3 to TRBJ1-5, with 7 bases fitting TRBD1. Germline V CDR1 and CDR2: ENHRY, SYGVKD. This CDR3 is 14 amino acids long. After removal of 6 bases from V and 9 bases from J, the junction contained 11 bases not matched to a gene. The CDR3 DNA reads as TGTGCCATCAGCGGGACAGTCGAGGGCGGGCCCCAGCATTTT. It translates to CAISGTVEGGPQHF.

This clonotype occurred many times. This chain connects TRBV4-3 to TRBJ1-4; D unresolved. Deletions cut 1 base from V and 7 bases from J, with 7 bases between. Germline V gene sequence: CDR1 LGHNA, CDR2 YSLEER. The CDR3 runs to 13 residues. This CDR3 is CASSQGNSEKLFF. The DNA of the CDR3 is TGCGCCAGCAGCCAAGGTAACAGTGAAAAACTGTTTTTT.

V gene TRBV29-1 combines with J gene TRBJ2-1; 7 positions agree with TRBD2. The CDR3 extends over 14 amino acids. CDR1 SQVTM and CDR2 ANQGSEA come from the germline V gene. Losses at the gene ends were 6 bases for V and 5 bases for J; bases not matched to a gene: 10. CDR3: CSVVGLEDNNEQFF. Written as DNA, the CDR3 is TGCAGCGTGGTTGGACTAGAGGATAACAATGAGCAGTTCTTC.

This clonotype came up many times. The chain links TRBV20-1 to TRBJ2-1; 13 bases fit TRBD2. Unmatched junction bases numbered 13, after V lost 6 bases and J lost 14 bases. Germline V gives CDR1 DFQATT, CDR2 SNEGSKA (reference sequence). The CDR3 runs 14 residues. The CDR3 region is CSAPGLAGALGEFF. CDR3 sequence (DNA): TGCAGTGCCCCAGGACTAGCGGGAGCCCTCGGGGAGTTCTTC.

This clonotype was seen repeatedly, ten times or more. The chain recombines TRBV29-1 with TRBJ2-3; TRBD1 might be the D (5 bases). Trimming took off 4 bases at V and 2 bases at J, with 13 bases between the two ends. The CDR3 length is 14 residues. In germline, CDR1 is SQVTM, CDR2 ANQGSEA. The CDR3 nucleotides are TGCAGCGTTGGGGCAAGGACAAACACAGATACGCAGTATTTT. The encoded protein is CSVGARTNTDTQYF.

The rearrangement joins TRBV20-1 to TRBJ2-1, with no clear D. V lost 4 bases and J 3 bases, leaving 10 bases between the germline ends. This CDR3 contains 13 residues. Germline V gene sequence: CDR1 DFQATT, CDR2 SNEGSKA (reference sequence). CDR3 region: CSATPDLYNEQFF. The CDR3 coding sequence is TGCAGTGCTACGCCGGACCTCTACAATGAGCAGTTCTTC.

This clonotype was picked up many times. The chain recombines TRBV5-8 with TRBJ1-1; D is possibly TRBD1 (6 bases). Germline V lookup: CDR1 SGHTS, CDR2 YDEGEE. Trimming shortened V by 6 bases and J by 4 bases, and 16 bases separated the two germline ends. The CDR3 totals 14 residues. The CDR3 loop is CASTPAGGGTEAFF. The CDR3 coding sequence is TGTGCCAGCACCCCGGCCGGGGGCGGCACTGAAGCTTTCTTT.

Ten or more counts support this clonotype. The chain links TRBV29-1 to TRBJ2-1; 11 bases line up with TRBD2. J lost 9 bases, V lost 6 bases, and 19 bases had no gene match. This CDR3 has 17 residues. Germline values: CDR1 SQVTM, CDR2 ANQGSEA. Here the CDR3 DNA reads TGCAGCGTCCCCAGTCCCCTTACTAGCGGGAGACTGGGTGAGCAGTTCTTC. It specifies CSVPSPLTSGRLGEQFF.

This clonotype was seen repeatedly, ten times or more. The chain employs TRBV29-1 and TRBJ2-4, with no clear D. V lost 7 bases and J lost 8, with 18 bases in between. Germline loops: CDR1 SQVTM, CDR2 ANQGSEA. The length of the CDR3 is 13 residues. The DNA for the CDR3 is TGCAGCGCGTCGGTGTCCCGCTTCGACATTCAGTACTTC. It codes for CSASVSRFDIQYF.

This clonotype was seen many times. The CDR3 region is CASSAELGRASEDTQYF. The CDR3 DNA reads as TGTGCCAGCAGCGCCGAACTTGGGAGGGCTAGCGAAGATACGCAGTATTTT. The chain links TRBV25-1 to TRBJ2-3; the match to TRBD2 covers 7 bases. Germline trimming cut 6 bases from V and 5 bases from J; bases unmatched to any gene: 17. The germline CDR1 and CDR2 sequences are MGHDK and SYGVNS. This CDR3 comprises 17 residues.

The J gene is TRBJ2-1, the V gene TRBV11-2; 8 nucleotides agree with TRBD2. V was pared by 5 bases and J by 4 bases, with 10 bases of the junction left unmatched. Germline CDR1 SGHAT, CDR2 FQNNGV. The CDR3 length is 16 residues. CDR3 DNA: TGTGCCAGCAGCCTAGGTGGGACTAGAGAGTACAATGAGCAGTTCTTC. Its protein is CASSLGGTREYNEQFF.

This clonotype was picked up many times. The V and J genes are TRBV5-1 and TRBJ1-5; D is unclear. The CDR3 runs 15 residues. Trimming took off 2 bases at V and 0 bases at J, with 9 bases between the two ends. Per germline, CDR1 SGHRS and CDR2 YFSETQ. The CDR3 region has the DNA TGCGCCAGCAGCTTAGGACTCGATAGCAATCAGCCCCAGCATTTT. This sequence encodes CASSLGLDSNQPQHF.

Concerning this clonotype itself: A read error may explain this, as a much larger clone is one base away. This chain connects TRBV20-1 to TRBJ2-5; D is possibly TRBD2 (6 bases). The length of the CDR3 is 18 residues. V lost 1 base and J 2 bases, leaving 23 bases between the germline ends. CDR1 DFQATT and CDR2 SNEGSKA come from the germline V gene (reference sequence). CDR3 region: CSARASGTFLRPQETQYF. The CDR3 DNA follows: TGCAGTGCTAGAGCTTCCGGGACTTTCTTACGACCACAAGAGACCCAGTACTTC.

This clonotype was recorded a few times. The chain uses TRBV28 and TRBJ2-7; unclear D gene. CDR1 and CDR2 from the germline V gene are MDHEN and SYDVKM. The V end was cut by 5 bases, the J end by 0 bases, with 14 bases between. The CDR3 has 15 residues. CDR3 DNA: TGTGCCAGCAGTCCCGACATATCTAGCTCCTACGAGCAGTACTTC. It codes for CASSPDISSSYEQYF.